The entry below describes one T cell receptor beta chain. Antigen unknown. A read error may be the cause here, since a much bigger clone is one base away. The authors prepared the TCRbeta library with unique molecular identifiers. TCRdb passed the PCR reads through MiXCR, listing each CDR3 protein once. The sample shows roughly 300,000 distinct CDR3 sequences, around a tenth of them seen only once. This record comes from a study of T-cell reconstitution after alpha-beta-depleted transplantation in children. Study findings and constraints: A year post-transplant, T-cell counts and diversity derived mostly from newly produced T cells. Some patients' high day-60 TCRbeta diversity was traced to surviving recipient T cells and thymic progenitors. There were reportedly several hundred expanded graft clones from which alpha-beta T cells came about two months after transplant.

Trimming stripped 6 bases from V and 6 bases from J, with 9 bases between. CDR3 size: 12 residues. Germline V gene data show CDR1 as SGHTA and CDR2 as FQGNSA. The source is a male patient aged 2 to 9 who had a stem cell transplant for chronic granulomatous disease, so the T cells may come from the graft donor. The sample consisted of peripheral blood, taken 180 days after TCRalphabeta/CD19-depleted stem cell transplant. J is TRBJ2-1 and V is TRBV7-2; D unclear. This CDR3 is CASRYICNEQFF. In DNA, the CDR3 is TGTGCCAGCAGGTATATATGCAATGAGCAGTTCTTC.